This entry describes one T cell receptor beta chain. CDR1 SEHNR and CDR2 FQNEAQ come from the germline V gene (reference sequence). The V end lost 11 bases, the J end lost 3 bases, and 12 bases lay between the germline ends. The CDR3 runs to 12 residues. The sample belongs to a study of tumor T cells in aggressive B-cell lymphoma. Sequencing was performed with immunoSEQ multiplex PCR; in TCRdb, only in-frame clones are kept and a portion is missing. The sample holds 150 to 200 clones, 90% to 95% seen once. The V call is TRBV7-9, the J call TRBJ2-3, with D possibly being TRBD2 (6 bases). Sequenced input: tumor tissue. This receptor was obtained from an adult with diffuse large B cell lymphoma. The CDR3 reads CAGLAGTDTQYF. The CDR3 nucleotides read TGTGCCGGTCTGGCGGGGACAGATACGCAGTATTTT.